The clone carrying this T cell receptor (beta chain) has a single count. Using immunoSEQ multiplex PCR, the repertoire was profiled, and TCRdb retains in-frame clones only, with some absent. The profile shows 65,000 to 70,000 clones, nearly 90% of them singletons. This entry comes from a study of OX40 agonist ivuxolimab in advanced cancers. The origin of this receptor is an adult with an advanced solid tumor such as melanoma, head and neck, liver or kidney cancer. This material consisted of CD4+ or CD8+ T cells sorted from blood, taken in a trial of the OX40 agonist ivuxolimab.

The CDR3 DNA sequence: TGCGCCAGCAGCTTCGGCACAGATACGCAGTATTTT. As protein: CASSFGTDTQYF. The chain joins TRBV5-1 to TRBJ2-3; D is unclear. Trimming removed 2 bases from V and 1 base from J, with 2 bases in between. Germline V lookup: CDR1 SGHRS, CDR2 YFSETQ. The CDR3 is made up of 12 amino acids.